These 14 T cell receptor beta chains share one sample of origin, sequenced in a study of blood T cell repertoires in COVID-19. Profiling relied on immunoSEQ multiplex PCR, and the TCRdb table lists in-frame clones only, not all of them. The profile shows fewer than 250,000 clones, over 80% of them singletons. What was sequenced was peripheral blood. The origin of the receptors is a woman between 55 and 75 years old with COVID-19, enrolled during active disease.

The chain joins TRBV3-1 (or the pseudogene TRBV3-2) to TRBJ2-5; D is perhaps TRBD2 (5 bases). Germline assignment: CDR1 LGHDT and CDR2 YNNKEL (reference sequence). V lost 5 bases and J 5 bases, leaving 15 bases between the germline ends. This CDR3 has 14 residues. The DNA of the CDR3 is TGTGCCAGCAGCGTGGCCGGGATCTGGGAGACCCAGTACTTC. This gives the protein CASSVAGIWETQYF.

The chain employs TRBV4-3 and TRBJ2-5; 10 nucleotides match TRBD2. This CDR3 has 17 amino acids. V shed 0 bases and J 4 bases; nucleotides not matched to a gene: 8. Per germline, CDR1 LGHNA and CDR2 YSLEER. CDR3 sequence reads: CASSQDGASGSGETQYF. Here the CDR3 DNA reads TGCGCCAGCAGCCAAGATGGGGCTAGCGGGAGTGGAGAGACCCAGTACTTC.

The chain uses TRBV6-5 and TRBJ1-1; D unresolved. V lost 0 bases, J lost 8 bases, and 7 bases lay in between. The CDR3 runs 12 residues. Germline V gene lookup returns CDR1 MNHEY and CDR2 SVGAGI. The CDR3 is CASSYSGGEAFF. The CDR3, as DNA: TGTGCCAGCAGTTACTCAGGAGGGGAAGCTTTCTTT.

V and J are TRBV7-8 and TRBJ2-7; 10 bases agree with TRBD1. Germline lookup yields CDR1 SGHVS and CDR2 FQNEAQ. The ends lost 1 base at V and 3 bases at J; junction bases unmatched: 9. CDR3 length equals 17 residues. CDR3 DNA: TGTGCCAGCAGCTTAGATTTGGGACAGGGGTACTACTACGAGCAGTACGTC. Translation gives CASSLDLGQGYYYEQYV.

This clone was counted only a few times. The genes are TRBV7-9 and TRBJ1-4; 7 positions match TRBD1. The CDR3 contains 14 residues. V lost 5 bases, J lost 4 bases, and 4 bases stayed unmatched. Germline V gene data show CDR1 as SEHNR and CDR2 as FQNEAQ (reference sequence). CDR3 loop: CASSQGQRNEKLFF. In DNA, the CDR3 is TGTGCCAGCAGCCAGGGACAGCGTAATGAAAAACTGTTTTTT. The full variable domain, in which reference TRBV7-9 and TRBJ1-4 provide the parts outside the CDR3, is DTGVSQNPRHKITKRGQNVTFRCDPISEHNRLYWYRQTLGQGPEFLTYFQNEAQLEKSRLLSDRFSAERPKGSFSTLEIQRTEQGDSAMYLCASSQGQRNEKLFFGSGTQLSVL.

The gene calls are TRBV3-1 (or the pseudogene TRBV3-2) and TRBJ1-6; 11 bases line up with TRBD1. The germline V gene encodes CDR1 LGHDT and CDR2 YNNKEL (reference sequence). The junction had 7 bases not matched to a gene; V was cut back by 0 bases and J by 6 bases. This CDR3 has 18 amino acids. This CDR3 reads CASSQDRTGGIFNSPLHF. CDR3 bases: TGTGCCAGCAGCCAAGATCGGACAGGGGGCATCTTTAATTCACCCCTCCACTTT.

This chain uses TRBV11-2 with TRBJ1-1, with 8 nucleotides matching TRBD1. Germline V CDR1 and CDR2: SGHAT, FQNNGV. This CDR3 region has 16 residues. Trimming cost V 0 bases and J 4 bases; bases outside gene matches: 7. This CDR3 is CASSLDGPDRGTEAFF. CDR3 in DNA: TGTGCCAGCAGCTTAGATGGACCCGACAGGGGCACTGAAGCTTTCTTT.

The chain is built from TRBV5-1 and TRBJ1-5; TRBD1 matches 8 bases. The V segment lost 0 bases and the J segment 8 bases; nucleotides outside the gene matches: 1. The CDR3 has 13 amino acids. In germline, CDR1 is SGHRS, CDR2 YFSETQ. The CDR3, as DNA: TGCGCCAGCAGCTTGGGACAGGGGAAGCCCCAGCATTTT. This sequence encodes CASSLGQGKPQHF.

The chain joins TRBV5-4 to TRBJ1-1; TRBD1 matches at 7 bases. The V gene end was trimmed by 4 bases and the J gene end by 1 base; junction bases not matched to a gene: 7. Germline V gene sequence: CDR1 SGHNT, CDR2 YYREEE (reference sequence). This CDR3 is 15 amino acids long. DNA for the CDR3: TGTGCCAGCAGCCTTAGACAGGGCTCGAACACTGAAGCTTTCTTT. Translated, it gives CASSLRQGSNTEAFF.

V usage is TRBV5-4 and J usage is TRBJ1-2; 7 bases fit TRBD1. V lost 5 bases and J lost 4; bases outside the gene matches: 14. Germline V gives CDR1 SGHNT, CDR2 YYREEE (reference sequence). The CDR3 loop spans 16 amino acids. The CDR3 region is CASSDRAAGVTYGYTF. As DNA, the CDR3 is TGTGCCAGCAGTGACAGGGCCGCCGGGGTAACCTATGGCTACACCTTC.

The genes are TRBV7-3 and TRBJ2-1, with 11 bases identical to TRBD2. Unmatched junction bases numbered 5, after V lost 0 bases and J lost 7 bases. The CDR3 has 16 residues. The germline CDR1 and CDR2 sequences are SGHTA and FQGTGA. CDR3 sequence reads: CASSLTVAGGPNEQFF. DNA of the CDR3: TGTGCCAGCAGCTTAACGGTAGCGGGAGGGCCGAATGAGCAGTTCTTC.

The J gene is TRBJ2-3, the V gene TRBV28; unclear D gene. This CDR3 is built from 12 residues. Germline V lookup: CDR1 MDHEN, CDR2 SYDVKM. Trimming left V 4 bases short and J 2 bases short, with 4 bases between. CDR3: CASSSPTDTQYF. In DNA, the CDR3 is TGTGCCAGCAGTTCTCCCACAGATACGCAGTATTTT.

This clone was found a few times. In DNA form, the CDR3 reads TGTGCCAGCGCGGCTCTTGTAAACACCATATATTTT. Residues: CASAALVNTIYF. The chain links TRBV12-3 or TRBV12-4 to TRBJ1-3, with D unresolved. The CDR3 length is 12 residues. The germline V and J ends were trimmed by 8 bases and 6 bases, with 11 bases remaining between them.

This clone was seen once. The chain is built from TRBV11-3 and TRBJ2-2; 8 nucleotides match TRBD1. V shed 5 bases, J shed 2 bases, and the junction held 4 bases outside the gene matches. CDR3 length: 15 amino acids. Germline V CDR1 and CDR2: SGHNT, YENEEA. This CDR3 is CASSPGQGNTGELFF. The CDR3 bases are TGTGCCAGCAGCCCCGGACAGGGAAACACCGGGGAGCTGTTTTTT.